The source of this T cell receptor (beta chain) is a study of blood T cell repertoires in COVID-19. Study summary: Material from acute and convalescent COVID-19 was sourced from the United States, Italy and Spain. T cells, B-cell-depleted T cells, or PBMCs supplied cDNA or gDNA.

The CDR3 has 17 amino acids. The V gene end was trimmed by 6 bases and the J gene end by 7 bases; junction bases not matched to a gene: 16. The germline V gene encodes CDR1 MDHEN and CDR2 SYDVKM. In Seattle, patients joined the study during active infection and were tracked longitudinally. Under the authors' procedure: Amplification of reference gene primers provided the estimated nucleated cell counts. Sequenced by immunoSEQ multiplex PCR; TCRdb stores in-frame clones only, minus some. V and J calls and clone size follow that table, whereas D and trimming were derived from the DNA. The repertoire holds 250,000 to 300,000 clones, with more than 85% as singletons.

The chain uses TRBV28 and TRBJ2-1; TRBD2 aligns across 9 bases. This TCR was sampled from a woman aged 25 to 45 with COVID-19, enrolled during active disease. Sequencing was done on a sample of peripheral blood. Here the CDR3 reads CASSFYGQAGGGNEQFF. In DNA form, the CDR3 reads TGTGCCAGCAGCTTTTATGGGCAAGCGGGAGGTGGGAATGAGCAGTTCTTC.